The clone carrying this T cell receptor (beta chain) is large (0.1 to 1%) by share. Its antigen is as yet unknown. The CDR3 length is 17 residues. The source of the sample is a study of radiotherapy plus CTLA-4 blockade in lung cancer. Focal radiation with ipilimumab CTLA-4 blockade was given to patients with chemo-refractory metastatic non-small-cell lung cancer. TCRdb keeps only in-frame clones here, not all; method: immunoSEQ multiplex PCR. Of about 39,000 clones listed, roughly 79% are singletons. General study findings and limits: An expansion of tumor-derived TCR clones occurred in blood after radiotherapy plus ipilimumab.

This receptor was taken from a human donor with non-small cell lung cancer that progressed on radiotherapy plus ipilimumab. The rearrangement uses TRBV21-1 and TRBJ1-1. TRBV21-1 is a pseudogene locus. Here the sequenced sample was peripheral blood, taken from a patient treated with radiotherapy plus ipilimumab. The CDR3 DNA follows: TGTGCCAGCAGCAAAGCGCAGGTCGGGGGGGCTAACACTGAAGCTTTCTTT. Its protein product is CASSKAQVGGANTEAFF.